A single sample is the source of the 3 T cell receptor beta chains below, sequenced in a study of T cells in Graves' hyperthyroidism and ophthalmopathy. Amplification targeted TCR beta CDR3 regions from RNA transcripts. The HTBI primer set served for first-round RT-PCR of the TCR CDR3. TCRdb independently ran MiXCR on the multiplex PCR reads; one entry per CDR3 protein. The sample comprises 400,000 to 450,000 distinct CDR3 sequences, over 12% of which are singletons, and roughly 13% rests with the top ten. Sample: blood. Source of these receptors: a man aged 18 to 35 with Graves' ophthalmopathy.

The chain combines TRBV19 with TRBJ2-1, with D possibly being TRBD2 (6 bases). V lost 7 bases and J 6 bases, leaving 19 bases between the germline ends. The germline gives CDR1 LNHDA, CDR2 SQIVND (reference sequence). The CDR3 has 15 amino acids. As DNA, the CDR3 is TGTGCCAGTAATCAACCCCCGGCGGGACTCAATGAGCAGTTCTTC. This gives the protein CASNQPPAGLNEQFF.

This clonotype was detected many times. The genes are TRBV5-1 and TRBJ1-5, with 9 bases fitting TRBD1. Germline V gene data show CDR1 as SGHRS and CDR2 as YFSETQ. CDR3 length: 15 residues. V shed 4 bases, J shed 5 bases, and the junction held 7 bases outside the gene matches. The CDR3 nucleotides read TGCGCCAGCAGCAGAACAGGGGGCAAAGATCAGCCCCAGCATTTT. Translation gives CASSRTGGKDQPQHF. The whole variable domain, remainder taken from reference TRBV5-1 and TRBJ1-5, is KAGVTQTPRYLIKTRGQQVTLSCSPISGHRSVSWYQQTPGQGLQFLFEYFSETQRNKGNFPGRFSGRQFSNSRSEMNVSTLELGDSALYLCASSRTGGKDQPQHFGDGTRLSIL.

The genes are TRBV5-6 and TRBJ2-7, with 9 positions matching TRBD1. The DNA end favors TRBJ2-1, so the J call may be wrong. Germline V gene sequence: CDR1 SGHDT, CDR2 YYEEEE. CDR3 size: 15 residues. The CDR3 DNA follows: TGTGCCAGCAGCGTAGGGGACAGGGCGATGTACGAGCAGTTCTTC. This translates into CASSVGDRAMYEQFF.